This T cell receptor (beta chain) derives from a study of T cell repertoires in cytomegalovirus infection (dated by TCRdb to about 2019). About the study as a whole: Donor HLA type was relevant to the analysis, as public TCR beta signatures indicated carriage of CMV infection together with the matching HLA type.

V gives up 5 bases and J gives up 6 bases, and the segment between their germline ends measures 13 bases. Based on the germline V gene, the CDR1 and CDR2 sequences are SGHTA and FQGTGA. The CDR3 goes from the cysteine to the phenylalanine over 14 residues. The retained sequence is limited to the CDR3, 42 bases, with the frame set at the first base. Results and caveats for the whole study, not just this receptor: In both this cohort and an independent roughly 350-donor cohort, the cumulative frequency of public TCR beta family members distinguished carriers of CMV infection plus the relevant HLA type. The ex vivo response was dominated by HLA-C-restricted CMV-specific TCR beta clonotypes, which also provided the single most frequent clonotype in two of eight donors.

The data were produced on an Illumina HiSeq 1500. TCRdb reprocessed the public reads (quality trimming at Q25 with fastp, clone calling with MiXCR) and kept in-frame beta chains. When rows share a CDR3 protein, they turn into one entry using the most common DNA and genes. The sample table lists 200,000 to 300,000 distinct CDR3 sequences, roughly 15% of them with a count of one. Around 8.7% of the sample is in the top ten clones. This clonotype occurred many times. The clone's antigen remains unknown. No quality values exist for individual bases; no much larger clone is one base distant. The V gene is TRBV7-3 and the J gene is TRBJ2-2, with TRBD1 as a weak D call on 5 bases. The TCR sequence derives from a human donor in good health (CMV status not recorded). Some clones in this sample may be carry-over from other donors' samples. Input material: PBMCs. The CDR3 region: CASSQGEEAGELFF. The DNA sequence is TGTGCCAGCAGCCAAGGGGAAGAGGCCGGGGAGCTGTTTTTT.